Presented here are 14 T cell receptor beta chains from one specimen sequenced in a study of blood T cell repertoires in COVID-19. Clones were read by immunoSEQ multiplex PCR, and TCRdb kept only the in-frame ones, dropping some. The sample has about 230,000 clones; 81% are singletons. Sequencing used peripheral blood. The receptors come from a woman of 80 years or more with acute or convalescent COVID-19.

In its sample, this clone was seen once. The chain carries TRBV20-1 and TRBJ1-4; D remains ambiguous. Per the germline V gene, CDR1 is DFQATT and CDR2 is SNEGSKA (reference sequence). The CDR3 totals 11 residues. Trimming pared 2 bases from V and 4 bases from J, leaving 2 bases between. The CDR3 sequence: CSARHNEKLFF. CDR3 nucleotide sequence: TGCAGTGCTAGACATAATGAAAAACTGTTTTTT.

The V gene is TRBV9, the J gene TRBJ2-2, with D tentatively TRBD2 (6 bases). The length of the CDR3 is 18 residues. CDR1 is SGDLS and CDR2 is YYNGEE in the germline V gene. V was cut by 3 bases and J by 6 bases, with 24 bases left in between. The CDR3 nucleotides are TGTGCCAGCAGCGAACCCTTTGAGCGGGCCCTTGACGCCGGGGAGCTGTTTTTT. The encoded protein is CASSEPFERALDAGELFF.

With respect to this clone: Other DNA sequences in the same sample also yield this CDR3. V gene TRBV5-1 combines with J gene TRBJ2-6, with D maybe TRBD2 (6 bases). This CDR3 contains 16 residues. Germline CDR1 and CDR2: SGHRS and YFSETQ. Deletions cut 3 bases from V and 2 bases from J, with 12 bases between. CDR3 DNA sequence: TGCGCCAGCAGCTCCGTATCGGGGGCTGGGGCCAACGTCCTGACTTTC. Residues: CASSSVSGAGANVLTF.

J is TRBJ1-5 and V is TRBV7-9; D not resolved. In germline, CDR1 is SEHNR, CDR2 FQNEAQ (reference sequence). With 5 bases removed from V and 3 bases from J, the gap between germline ends came to 11 bases. CDR3 size: 14 residues. CDR3 protein: CASSRERDNQPQHF. The CDR3 nucleotides are TGTGCCAGCAGCCGAGAGCGAGACAATCAGCCCCAGCATTTT.

This clone was counted only a few times. The chain is built from TRBV5-1 and TRBJ2-5; 11 nucleotides line up with TRBD2. J lost 4 bases, V lost 5 bases, and 4 bases had no gene match. The CDR3 sequence is 14 residues long. Germline CDR1 is SGHRS and CDR2 is YFSETQ. CDR3 DNA sequence: TGCGCCAGCAGTAGCGGGGGGGCCGCAGAGACCCAGTACTTC. Residues: CASSSGGAAETQYF. Combining the CDR3 with reference TRBV5-1 and TRBJ2-5 gives the whole variable domain KAGVTQTPRYLIKTRGQQVTLSCSPISGHRSVSWYQQTPGQGLQFLFEYFSETQRNKGNFPGRFSGRQFSNSRSEMNVSTLELGDSALYLCASSSGGAAETQYFGPGTRLLVL.

V gene TRBV29-1 combines with J gene TRBJ1-4, with D hard to call. Trimming removed 4 bases from V and 5 bases from J, with 11 bases in between. From germline, CDR1 is SQVTM and CDR2 ANQGSEA. The CDR3 runs to 13 residues. CDR3 protein: CSVASGRNEKLFF. In DNA form, the CDR3 reads TGCAGCGTTGCTTCGGGGAGGAATGAAAAACTGTTTTTT.

The rearrangement joins TRBV6-5 to TRBJ1-4, with 9 bases lining up with TRBD1. V lost 5 bases and J lost 5; bases outside the gene matches: 6. CDR3 length: 15 residues. The germline V gene has CDR1 MNHEY and CDR2 SVGAGI. CDR3 amino acids: CASSTTGGANEKLFF. The CDR3 DNA follows: TGTGCCAGCAGTACAACAGGGGGCGCGAATGAAAAACTGTTTTTT.

CDR3 sequence reads: CASSEGAVGYGYTF. CDR3 sequence (DNA): TGTGCCAGCAGTGAGGGGGCAGTCGGCTATGGCTACACCTTC. The chain combines TRBV6-1 with TRBJ1-2, with D possibly matching TRBD1 (6 bases). Germline lookup yields CDR1 MNHNS and CDR2 SASEGT. With 3 bases removed from V and 4 bases from J, the gap between germline ends came to 12 bases. The length of the CDR3 is 14 residues.

The chain is built from TRBV4-1 and TRBJ2-5; the match to TRBD2 covers 12 bases. Germline-derived CDR1 and CDR2 are MGHRA and YSYEKL. The V gene end was trimmed by 2 bases and the J gene end by 5 bases; junction bases not matched to a gene: 6. This CDR3 comprises 16 residues. CDR3 DNA: TGCGCCAGCAGCCAATCTAGCGGGGGGGCCGTGGAGACCCAGTACTTC. Translation gives CASSQSSGGAVETQYF.

J is TRBJ1-2 and V is TRBV28; 11 nucleotides agree with TRBD1. CDR3 length: 16 residues. CDR1 and CDR2 (germline): MDHEN, SYDVKM. V lost 6 bases and J lost 2; bases outside the gene matches: 8. The chain's CDR3 is CASSVPGQGDNYGYTF. As DNA, the CDR3 is TGTGCCAGCAGCGTACCGGGACAGGGGGACAACTATGGCTACACCTTC.

This chain links TRBV19 with TRBJ2-1; 9 bases agree with TRBD1. The CDR3 length is 15 residues. Unmatched junction bases numbered 8, after V lost 2 bases and J lost 9 bases. Germline loops: CDR1 LNHDA, CDR2 SQIVND (reference sequence). The CDR3 region is CASSIQGQGAVEQFF. CDR3 coding DNA: TGTGCCAGTAGTATACAGGGACAGGGCGCTGTTGAGCAGTTCTTC. Together with reference TRBV19 and TRBJ2-1, the CDR3 gives the full variable domain: DGGITQSPKYLFRKEGQNVTLSCEQNLNHDAMYWYRQDPGQGLRLIYYSQIVNDFQKGDIAEGYSVSREKKESFPLTVTSAQKNPTAFYLCASSIQGQGAVEQFFGPGTRLTVL.

The sample holds a few counts of this clone. The rearrangement uses TRBV21-1 and TRBJ2-7; the table's D call of TRBD2 was not tested on the DNA. TRBV21-1 is marked as a pseudogene. The CDR3 length is 17 residues. The CDR3 protein is CASSKDASGRATYEQYF. The DNA of the CDR3 is TGTGCCAGCAGCAAAGACGCTAGCGGGAGGGCCACCTACGAGCAGTACTTC.

This clone has only a few counts. The chain is built from TRBV5-5 and TRBJ1-6, with D perhaps matching TRBD1 (6 bases). CDR3 length: 14 residues. CDR1 is SGHKS, CDR2 YYEKEE, per germline (reference sequence). The V end lost 3 bases, the J end lost 7 bases, and 11 bases lay between the germline ends. CDR3 nucleotide sequence: TGTGCCAGCAGCTACACAGGGTTGAATTCACCCCTCCACTTT. Translation: CASSYTGLNSPLHF.

V gene TRBV19 combines with J gene TRBJ1-2; D possibly corresponds to TRBD1 (6 bases). The V gene lost 3 bases and the J gene lost 2 bases, with 7 bases spanning the gap. The CDR3 consists of 13 residues. Germline values: CDR1 LNHDA, CDR2 SQIVND (reference sequence). The CDR3 sequence: CASSMGANYGYTF. CDR3 bases: TGTGCCAGTAGTATGGGGGCCAACTATGGCTACACCTTC.